The rows below give T cell receptor beta chains drawn from one sample of a study of cytomegalovirus exposure and HLA in healthy donors. Assay: immunoSEQ multiplex PCR; the TCRdb copy retains only in-frame clones and omits some. The top ten hold about 3.8% of the sample, which has tens of thousands of clones, 90% to 95% seen once. The sequencing input was PBMCs. Receptors originate from a woman between 25 and 40 years old in good health and CMV-seronegative. The CDR3 runs from the conserved cysteine through the conserved F or W. Expanded clones get a size class; other rows say once, few or many, or leave the size out.

J gene	V gene	clone size	CDR3 protein
TRBJ1-5	TRBV30	.	CAWRSGTGGNQPQHF
TRBJ2-7	TRBV5-1	.	CASSRGGREGPYEQYF
TRBJ1-3	TRBV10-2	.	CASSLGASSGNTIYF
TRBJ1-2	TRBV7-9	.	CATIPRDRGLNYGYTF
TRBJ2-3	TRBV6-6	once	CASSDLGGTDTQYF
TRBJ2-7	TRBV28	few	CASTPAGGEQYF
TRBJ1-3	TRBV30	.	CAWSGTAGNTIYF
TRBJ2-5	TRBV5-1	.	CASSLGGSSGETQYF
TRBJ2-7	TRBV5-4	.	CASSLGDRAEYEQYF
TRBJ1-1	TRBV7-2	.	CASSWTPGQTEAFF
TRBJ2-2	TRBV5-1	few	CASSLRGPGELFF
TRBJ1-4	TRBV19	.	CASRALGTGKREKLFF
TRBJ2-1	TRBV7-3	.	CASSPTGTAKGEQFF
TRBJ1-6	TRBV15	.	CATSGGQGHSPLHF
TRBJ2-1	TRBV5-1	.	CASSGRQGLDEQFF
TRBJ2-5	TRBV6-1	.	CASSEVGGGVLETQYF
TRBJ1-6	TRBV10-2	.	CASREWESGNSPLHF
TRBJ1-2	TRBV5-6	.	CASSLVDRGHYGYTF
TRBJ1-2	TRBV5-4	.	CASSRTGRDRGYTF
TRBJ2-5	TRBV5-1	.	CASSLGTGNAETQYF
TRBJ1-1	TRBV28	.	CASSTDRESTEAFF
TRBJ2-7	TRBV4-1	.	CASSQANLEYEQYF
TRBJ1-4	TRBV28	.	CASSSYPGTGAGNEKLFF
TRBJ2-2	TRBV11-2	.	CASSPRALNTGELFF
TRBJ2-3	TRBV5-1	.	CASSLEPSGGEDTQYF
TRBJ1-5	TRBV18	.	CASSPPGQGGQPQHF
TRBJ2-5	TRBV5-1	.	CASSVGTVKETQYF
TRBJ2-7	TRBV5-1	.	CASSFTGTTQYEQYF
TRBJ2-3	TRBV19	.	CASSMALDRDTQYF
TRBJ2-1	TRBV7-6	.	CASSATGGYYNEQFF
TRBJ1-4	TRBV7-8	once	CASSTHRGAPSNEKLFF
TRBJ2-5	TRBV4-1	.	CASSQDTYQETQYF
TRBJ1-6	TRBV14	.	CASSQDDLGQAAYNSPLHF
TRBJ1-1	TRBV6-1	.	CASSGILDTEAFF
TRBJ2-1	TRBV15	.	CATSRDWGVLHNEQFF
TRBJ1-1	TRBV30	.	CAWSEGRGGTEAFF
TRBJ2-4	TRBV4-2	.	CASSQESGGRGLAKNIQYF
TRBJ2-6	TRBV9	.	CASSFPGTGRVSGANVLTF
TRBJ1-1	TRBV7-9	.	CASSLGRTTEAFF
TRBJ2-1	TRBV19	.	CASSLWGLAGDSNEQFF
TRBJ2-1	TRBV25-1	.	CASSDNRVYNEQFF
TRBJ1-1	TRBV5-1	.	CASSLFQGAAEAFF
TRBJ2-2	TRBV21-1	.	CASSNRDRANTGELFF
TRBJ2-3	TRBV7-2	.	CASSSGGGPTDTQYF
TRBJ2-3	TRBV7-9	.	CASSRESGGGPSSTDTQYF
TRBJ1-2	TRBV5-5	.	CASSFDSTGYTF
TRBJ2-7	TRBV19	.	CASGRDTSYEQYF